These T cell receptor beta chains were read from a single sample in a study of graft-versus-host responses after intestinal transplantation. Only in-frame clones appear in the TCRdb table, and some are missing; sequencing was by immunoSEQ multiplex PCR. The sample has about 24,000 clones; approximately 85% are singletons. Sequencing used PBMCs, obtained nearly 470 days after intestinal transplant. These receptors were taken from a human patient who received an intestinal transplant, so some T cells may come from the graft donor. The CDR3 runs from the conserved cysteine through the conserved F or W. A D gene is named only where the DNA matches it firmly. The size of a clone is reported for some rows only, either as once, few or many, or as a class for expanded clones.

TRBJ2-7	TRBD1	TRBV30	few	CACASGQGVEQYF	TGTGCCTGCGCGTCGGGACAGGGCGTGGAGCAGTACTTC
TRBJ2-7	TRBD2	TRBV27	few	CASTSGSGTYEQYF	TGTGCCAGCACCTCGGGTAGCGGGACCTACGAGCAGTACTTC
TRBJ2-1	-	TRBV9	once	CASSVEVQGRQFF	TGTGCCAGCAGCGTAGAAGTTCAGGGGCGGCAGTTCTTC
TRBJ2-1	TRBD2	TRBV9	-	CASSADLGGSSYNEQFF	TGTGCCAGCAGCGCGGATCTTGGCGGGAGCTCCTACAATGAGCAGTTCTTC
TRBJ2-3	TRBD1	TRBV7-9	-	CASSIGQVSTDTQYF	TGTGCCAGCAGCATTGGACAGGTTAGCACAGATACGCAGTATTTT
TRBJ2-1	-	TRBV11-2	-	CASSFLAKGSYNEQFF	TGTGCCAGCAGCTTCCTAGCGAAAGGGTCCTACAATGAGCAGTTCTTC
TRBJ2-7	-	TRBV7-9	-	CASSPKYPRSQYEQYF	TGTGCCAGCAGCCCGAAATATCCTAGATCCCAGTACGAGCAGTACTTC
TRBJ2-7	-	TRBV28	-	CASSWGGNYEQYF	TGTGCCAGCAGTTGGGGGGGCAACTACGAGCAGTACTTC
TRBJ2-3	-	TRBV10-1	-	CASSGGGDTQYF	TGCGCCAGCTCTGGAGGGGGGGATACGCAGTATTTT
TRBJ2-1	TRBD2	TRBV25-1	-	CASQPGGYNEQFF	TGTGCCAGTCAACCGGGGGGATACAATGAGCAGTTCTTC
TRBJ2-1	-	TRBV5-4	once	CASSSRVEGGLRNEQFF	TGTGCCAGCAGCTCTAGGGTGGAGGGAGGCTTAAGGAATGAGCAGTTCTTC
TRBJ2-5	TRBD1	TRBV14	-	CASSRLGQGPQETQYF	TGTGCCAGCAGCCGACTCGGACAGGGGCCTCAAGAGACCCAGTACTTC
TRBJ2-5	TRBD1	TRBV10-3	-	CAISERGTGGRETQYF	TGTGCCATCAGTGAGCGAGGGACAGGGGGCCGGGAGACCCAGTACTTC
TRBJ2-5	-	TRBV7-8	-	CASSLVREETQYF	TGTGCCAGCAGCTTAGTCAGGGAGGAGACCCAGTACTTC
TRBJ2-2	-	TRBV25-1	-	CASSELSTGELFF	TGTGCCAGCAGTGAACTATCCACCGGGGAGCTGTTTTTT
TRBJ2-1	-	TRBV19	-	CASSIDGDYNEQFF	TGTGCCAGTAGTATAGATGGAGACTACAATGAGCAGTTCTTC
TRBJ2-1	-	TRBV6-5	-	CAIPGDTYNEQFF	TGTGCAATACCGGGGGACACTTACAATGAGCAGTTCTTC
TRBJ2-7	-	TRBV5-1	-	CASSLAPTYEQYF	TGCGCCAGCAGCTTGGCCCCAACCTACGAGCAGTACTTC
TRBJ2-7	TRBD1	TRBV5-1	-	CASSLDGTGSYEQYF	TGCGCCAGCAGCTTGGATGGGACAGGGTCCTACGAGCAGTACTTC
TRBJ2-3	-	TRBV28	-	CASSPSFPRGGRSTDTQYF	TGTGCCAGCAGTCCATCCTTCCCCAGAGGGGGGAGGAGCACAGATACGCAGTATTTT
TRBJ2-1	-	TRBV5-5	-	CASSLWDRGRALSLRDEQFF	TGTGCCAGCAGCTTGTGGGATAGGGGTCGTGCCCTTAGTCTCAGGGATGAGCAGTTCTTC
TRBJ2-1	TRBD2	TRBV28	-	CASRQPGTSGYNEQFF	TGTGCCAGCAGACAACCCGGGACTAGCGGCTACAATGAGCAGTTCTTC
TRBJ2-7	-	TRBV28	-	CASSHPMSSPYEQYF	TGTGCCAGCAGCCACCCTATGAGTTCTCCCTACGAGCAGTACTTC
TRBJ2-1	-	TRBV5-1	-	CASSLVLQGIGNEQFF	TGCGCCAGCAGCTTGGTCTTGCAGGGGATTGGCAATGAGCAGTTCTTC
TRBJ2-1	-	TRBV5-1	-	CASSLGYSTYNEQFF	TGCGCCAGCAGCTTGGGCTACTCGACCTACAATGAGCAGTTCTTC
TRBJ2-5	TRBD2	TRBV5-1	-	CASSKIAGGPGETQYF	TGCGCCAGCAGCAAGATAGCGGGAGGGCCGGGAGAGACCCAGTACTTC
TRBJ2-7	TRBD1	TRBV19	-	CASSTGQGAHEQYF	TGTGCCAGTAGTACGGGACAGGGGGCCCACGAGCAGTACTTC
TRBJ1-5	-	TRBV6-5	-	CATRPRISNQPQHF	TGTGCCACTCGGCCCCGGATTAGCAATCAGCCCCAGCATTTT
TRBJ1-1	-	TRBV10-3	-	CAISDPGQVNTEAFF	TGTGCCATCAGTGACCCGGGACAAGTGAACACTGAAGCTTTCTTT
TRBJ2-3	TRBD2	TRBV5-1	-	CASSLIAGGTDTQYF	TGCGCCAGCAGCTTGATAGCGGGGGGCACAGATACGCAGTATTTT
TRBJ2-1	-	TRBV18	-	CASLAYNSYNEQFF	TGTGCCAGCCTAGCGTACAACTCCTACAATGAGCAGTTCTTC
TRBJ2-7	-	TRBV27	-	CASSFIGYEQYF	TGTGCCAGCAGTTTCATAGGGTACGAGCAGTACTTC
TRBJ1-1	-	TRBV5-1	-	CASSLNTEAFF	TGCGCCAGCAGCCTGAACACTGAAGCTTTCTTT
TRBJ2-7	-	TRBV7-9	-	CASSLSYRQYF	TGTGCCAGCAGCCTCTCATATAGGCAGTACTTC
TRBJ2-1	TRBD2	TRBV15	-	CATSREWASGRSYNEQFF	TGTGCCACCAGCAGAGAATGGGCTAGCGGGAGGTCGTACAATGAGCAGTTCTTC
TRBJ2-7	TRBD2	TRBV6-6	-	CASSYGGGRVEYF	TGTGCCAGCAGTTACGGTGGTGGGAGGGTTGAGTACTTC